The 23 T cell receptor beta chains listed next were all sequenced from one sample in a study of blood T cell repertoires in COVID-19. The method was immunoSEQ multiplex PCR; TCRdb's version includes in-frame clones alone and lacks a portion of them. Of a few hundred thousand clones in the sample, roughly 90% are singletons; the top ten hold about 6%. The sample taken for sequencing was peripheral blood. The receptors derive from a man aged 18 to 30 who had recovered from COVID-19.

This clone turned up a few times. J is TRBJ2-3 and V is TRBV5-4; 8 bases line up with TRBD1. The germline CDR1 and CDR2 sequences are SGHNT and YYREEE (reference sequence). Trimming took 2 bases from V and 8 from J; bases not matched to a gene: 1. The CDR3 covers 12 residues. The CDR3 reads CASSFTGGTQYF. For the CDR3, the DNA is TGTGCCAGCAGCTTTACAGGGGGTACGCAGTATTTT.

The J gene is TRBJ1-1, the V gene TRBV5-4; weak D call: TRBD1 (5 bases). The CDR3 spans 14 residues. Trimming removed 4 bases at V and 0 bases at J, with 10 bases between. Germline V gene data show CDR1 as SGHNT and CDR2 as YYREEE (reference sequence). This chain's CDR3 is CASSPPGMNTEAFF. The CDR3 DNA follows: TGTGCCAGCAGCCCCCCAGGGATGAACACTGAAGCTTTCTTT.

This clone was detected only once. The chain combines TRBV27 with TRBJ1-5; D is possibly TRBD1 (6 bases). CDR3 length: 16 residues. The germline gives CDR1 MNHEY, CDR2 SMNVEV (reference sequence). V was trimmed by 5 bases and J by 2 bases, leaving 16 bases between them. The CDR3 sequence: CASSEGDTNGNQPQHF. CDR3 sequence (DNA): TGTGCCAGCAGTGAGGGGGACACGAACGGCAATCAGCCCCAGCATTTT.

The CDR3 bases are TGTGCCAGTAGTATAGCCTCCGGGACAGGGGCTTCACCCCTCCACTTT. This codes for CASSIASGTGASPLHF. V is TRBV19 and J is TRBJ1-6, with TRBD1 matching 10 bases. J was trimmed by 9 bases and V by 1 base; bases with no gene match: 6. CDR3 size: 16 residues. CDR1 and CDR2 from the germline V gene are LNHDA and SQIVND (reference sequence).

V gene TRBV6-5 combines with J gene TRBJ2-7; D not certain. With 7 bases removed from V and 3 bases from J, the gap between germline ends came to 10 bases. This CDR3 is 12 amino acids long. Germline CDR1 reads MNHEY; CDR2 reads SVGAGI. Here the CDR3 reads CASNRVVYEQYF. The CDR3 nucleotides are TGTGCCAGCAACCGAGTCGTCTACGAGCAGTACTTC.

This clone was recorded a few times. The CDR3 region has the DNA TGTGCCTGGCAACCCGGACAGGGGGCAATCGAGCAGTACTTC. Its translation: CAWQPGQGAIEQYF. J is TRBJ2-7 and V is TRBV30; 11 nucleotides match TRBD1. From germline, CDR1 is GTSNPN and CDR2 SVGIG (reference sequence). The CDR3 has 14 amino acids. V shed 5 bases, J shed 6 bases, and the junction held 9 bases outside the gene matches.

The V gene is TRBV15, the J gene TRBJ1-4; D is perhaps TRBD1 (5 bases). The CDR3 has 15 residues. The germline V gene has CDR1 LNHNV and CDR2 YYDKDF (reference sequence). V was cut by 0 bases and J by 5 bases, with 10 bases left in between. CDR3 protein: CATSRDPGPNEKLFF. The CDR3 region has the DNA TGTGCCACCAGCAGAGATCCAGGGCCGAATGAAAAACTGTTTTTT.

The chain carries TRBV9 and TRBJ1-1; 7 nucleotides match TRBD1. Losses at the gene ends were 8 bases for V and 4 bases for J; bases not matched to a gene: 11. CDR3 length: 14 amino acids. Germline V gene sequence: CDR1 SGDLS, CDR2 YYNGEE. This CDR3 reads CASSPGGLGTEAFF. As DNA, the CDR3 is TGTGCCAGTTCCCCAGGGGGGCTCGGCACTGAAGCTTTCTTT.

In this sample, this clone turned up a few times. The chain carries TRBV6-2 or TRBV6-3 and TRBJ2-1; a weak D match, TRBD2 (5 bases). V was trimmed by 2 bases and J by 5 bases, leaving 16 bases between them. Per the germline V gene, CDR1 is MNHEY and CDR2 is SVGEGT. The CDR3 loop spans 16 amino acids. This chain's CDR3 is CASSYHNAGKNNEQFF. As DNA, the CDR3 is TGTGCCAGCAGTTACCACAACGCCGGGAAAAACAATGAGCAGTTCTTC.

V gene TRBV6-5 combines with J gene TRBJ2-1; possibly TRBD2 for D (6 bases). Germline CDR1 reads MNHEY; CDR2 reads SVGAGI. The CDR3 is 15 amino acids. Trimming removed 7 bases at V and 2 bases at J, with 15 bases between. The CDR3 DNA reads TGTGCCAGCACCCTCGACGGCGGGGCCTACAATGAGCAGTTCTTC. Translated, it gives CASTLDGGAYNEQFF.

The CDR3 is CASSLLLGTGSYEQYF. Here the CDR3 DNA reads TGCGCCAGCAGCCTACTCCTAGGGACAGGCTCCTACGAGCAGTACTTC. The chain combines TRBV4-1 with TRBJ2-7; the match to TRBD1 covers 8 bases. With V trimmed by 4 bases and J by 0 bases, 8 bases remained unmatched. Germline-derived CDR1 and CDR2 are MGHRA and YSYEKL. The CDR3 is 16 amino acids.

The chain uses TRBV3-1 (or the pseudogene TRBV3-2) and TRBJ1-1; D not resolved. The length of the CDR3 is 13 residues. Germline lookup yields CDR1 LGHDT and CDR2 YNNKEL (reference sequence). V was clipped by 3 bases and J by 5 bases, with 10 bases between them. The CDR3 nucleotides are TGTGCCAGCAGCCACCCGGGGAGAACTGAAGCTTTCTTT. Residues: CASSHPGRTEAFF.

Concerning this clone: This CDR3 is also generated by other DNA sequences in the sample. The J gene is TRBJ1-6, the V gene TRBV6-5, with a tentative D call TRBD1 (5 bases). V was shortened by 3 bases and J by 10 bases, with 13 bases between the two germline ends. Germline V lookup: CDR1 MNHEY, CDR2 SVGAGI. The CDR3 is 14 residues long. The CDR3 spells CASSYRQGNSPLHF. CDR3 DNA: TGTGCCAGCAGTTATCGTCAGGGAAACTCACCCCTCCACTTT.

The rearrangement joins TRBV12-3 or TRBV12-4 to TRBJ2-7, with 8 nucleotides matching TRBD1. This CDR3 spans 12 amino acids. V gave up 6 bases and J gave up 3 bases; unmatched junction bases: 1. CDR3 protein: CASRGTGYEQYF. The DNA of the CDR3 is TGTGCCAGCAGGGGGACAGGCTACGAGCAGTACTTC.

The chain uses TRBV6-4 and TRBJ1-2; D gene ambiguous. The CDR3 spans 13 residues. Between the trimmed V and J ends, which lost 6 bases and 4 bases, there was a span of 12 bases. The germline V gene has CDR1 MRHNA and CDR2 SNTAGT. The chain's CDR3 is CASRDPRSYGYTF. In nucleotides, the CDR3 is TGTGCCAGCAGAGACCCCAGGTCCTATGGCTACACCTTC.

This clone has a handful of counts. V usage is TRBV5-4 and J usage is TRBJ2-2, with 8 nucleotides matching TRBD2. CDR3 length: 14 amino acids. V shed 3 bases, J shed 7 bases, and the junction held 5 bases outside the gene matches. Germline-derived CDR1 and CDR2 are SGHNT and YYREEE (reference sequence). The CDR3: CASSSGLEVGELFF. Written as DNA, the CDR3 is TGTGCCAGCAGCTCGGGACTAGAGGTCGGGGAGCTGTTTTTT.

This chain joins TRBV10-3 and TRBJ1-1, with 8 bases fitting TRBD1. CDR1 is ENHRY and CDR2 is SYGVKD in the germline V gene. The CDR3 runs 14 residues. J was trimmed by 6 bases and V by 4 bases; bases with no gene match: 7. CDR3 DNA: TGTGCCATCAGTGCAGGAGACAGGGGATCTGAAGCTTTCTTT. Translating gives CAISAGDRGSEAFF.

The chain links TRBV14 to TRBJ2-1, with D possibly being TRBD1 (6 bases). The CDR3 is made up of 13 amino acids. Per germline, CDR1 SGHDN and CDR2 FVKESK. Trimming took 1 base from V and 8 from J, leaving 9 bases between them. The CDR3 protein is CASSQGPGDEQFF. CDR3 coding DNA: TGTGCCAGCAGCCAAGGGCCAGGGGATGAGCAGTTCTTC.

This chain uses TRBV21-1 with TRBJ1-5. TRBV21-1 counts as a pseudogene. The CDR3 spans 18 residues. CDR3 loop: CASSKLGGGHYSNQPQHF. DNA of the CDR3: TGTGCCAGCAGCAAATTAGGTGGCGGGCATTATAGCAATCAGCCCCAGCATTTT.

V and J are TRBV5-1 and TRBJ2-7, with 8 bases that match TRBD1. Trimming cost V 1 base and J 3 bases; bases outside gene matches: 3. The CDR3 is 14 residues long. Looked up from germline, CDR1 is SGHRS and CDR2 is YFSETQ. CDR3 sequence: CASSLSTGGYEQYF. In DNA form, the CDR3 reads TGCGCCAGCAGCTTGTCTACAGGGGGCTACGAGCAGTACTTC.

The CDR3 DNA reads TGTGCCGGTTTCAGGGTCGGTCGAGAGACCCAGTACTTC. Its protein is CAGFRVGRETQYF. The rearrangement uses TRBV19 and TRBJ2-5; a possible D gene is TRBD1 (5 bases). The CDR3 runs 13 residues. With 11 bases removed from V and 4 bases from J, the gap between germline ends came to 17 bases. The germline gives CDR1 LNHDA, CDR2 SQIVND (reference sequence).

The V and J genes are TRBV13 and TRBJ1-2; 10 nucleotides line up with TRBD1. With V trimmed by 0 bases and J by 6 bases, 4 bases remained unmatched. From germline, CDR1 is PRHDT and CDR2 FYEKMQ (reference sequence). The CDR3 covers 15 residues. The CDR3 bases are TGTGCCAGCAGCTTAGGGACAGGGGGCGCAAATGGCTACACCTTC. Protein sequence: CASSLGTGGANGYTF. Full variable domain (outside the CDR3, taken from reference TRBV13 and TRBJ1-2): AAGVIQSPRHLIKEKRETATLKCYPIPRHDTVYWYQQGPGQDPQFLISFYEKMQSDKGSIPDRFSAQQFSDYHSELNMSSLELGDSALYFCASSLGTGGANGYTFGSGTRLTVV.

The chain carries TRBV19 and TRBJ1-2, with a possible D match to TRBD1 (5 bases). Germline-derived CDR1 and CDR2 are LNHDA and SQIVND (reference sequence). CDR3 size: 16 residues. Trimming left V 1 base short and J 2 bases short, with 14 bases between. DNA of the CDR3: TGTGCCAGTAGTATAGGGGCGGGACTGGGGAACTATGGCTACACCTTC. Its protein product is CASSIGAGLGNYGYTF.